These 19 T cell receptor beta chains were all obtained from the same sample, sequenced in a study of human T cells and chemical hapten exposure. TCRdb analysed the RACE reads with MiXCR anew, one entry per CDR3 protein. The sample shows about 190,000 distinct CDR3 sequences, about 22% of them seen only once. Time point indicated: patch test 3, about 24 weeks after DPC sensitization. As to treatment: therapeutic diphenylcyclopropenone sensitization with weekly scalp DPC. The sequencing here drew on whole blood, taken in connection with sensitization to the hapten diphenylcyclopropenone (DPC). The receptor source for this set is a woman aged 40 to 50 with alopecia areata. Some clones in this sample may be carry-over from other donors' samples.

This rearrangement joins TRBV6-5 to TRBJ2-5; 12 bases map to TRBD1. CDR3 length: 18 amino acids. V was pared by 1 base and J by 3 bases, with 9 bases of the junction left unmatched. Germline V lookup: CDR1 MNHEY, CDR2 SVGAGI. The CDR3 region has the DNA TGTGCCAGCAGTTACTACAATCCGGGACAGGGGGCCGAAGAGACCCAGTACTTC. Translating gives CASSYYNPGQGAEETQYF.

This clonotype was detected a few times. The chain employs TRBV7-2 and TRBJ2-5; D gene ambiguous. The CDR3 loop spans 13 amino acids. Germline values: CDR1 SGHTA, CDR2 FQGNSA. Deletions cut 5 bases from V and 4 bases from J, with 11 bases between. CDR3 bases: TGTGCCAGCAGCCTGGGCACCTTAGAGACCCAGTACTTC. Encoded protein: CASSLGTLETQYF.

The V and J genes are TRBV5-1 and TRBJ2-7; a weak D match, TRBD2 (5 bases). From germline, CDR1 is SGHRS and CDR2 YFSETQ. CDR3 length: 14 amino acids. V was shortened by 1 base and J by 7 bases, with 15 bases between the two germline ends. CDR3 DNA sequence: TGCGCCAGCAGCTTGCGATCGCTAGCCGCGGAGCAGTACTTC. Its protein product is CASSLRSLAAEQYF.

The rearrangement links TRBV14 to TRBJ2-6; no firm D call. From germline, CDR1 is SGHDN and CDR2 FVKESK. With 4 bases removed from V and 2 bases from J, the gap between germline ends came to 3 bases. The CDR3 is 13 residues long. CDR3 protein: CASSRTGANVLTF. The CDR3 nucleotides read TGTGCCAGCAGCCGTACTGGGGCCAACGTCCTGACTTTC.

This sequence joins TRBV10-3 and TRBJ2-1; D ambiguous. CDR3 size: 14 residues. V shed 0 bases and J shed 6 bases, with 9 bases lying between them. Germline V gene sequence: CDR1 ENHRY, CDR2 SYGVKD. The CDR3 coding sequence is TGTGCCATCAGTGAGTCGAGTAAAATCAATGAGCAGTTCTTC. Its protein product is CAISESSKINEQFF.

This clonotype was counted many times. The V call is TRBV29-1, the J call TRBJ1-2; D is unresolved. V dropped 8 bases and J dropped 4 bases, with 17 bases sitting between them. The germline gives CDR1 SQVTM, CDR2 ANQGSEA. The CDR3 loop spans 13 amino acids. Here the CDR3 reads CSFTSAGPYGYTF. CDR3 bases: TGCAGCTTTACGAGCGCAGGACCCTATGGCTACACCTTC. The full variable domain, with the rest looked up from reference TRBV29-1 and TRBJ1-2, is SAVISQKPSRDICQRGTSLTIQCQVDSQVTMMFWYRQQPGQSLTLIATANQGSEATYESGFVIDKFPISRPNLTFSTLTVSNMSPEDSSIYLCSFTSAGPYGYTFGSGTRLTVV.

This clonotype was seen more than once but under ten times. The chain uses TRBV28 and TRBJ1-5, with D possibly matching TRBD1 (6 bases). Trimming stripped 2 bases from V and 2 bases from J, with 10 bases between. Germline V gene lookup returns CDR1 MDHEN and CDR2 SYDVKM. The CDR3 is 15 amino acids. The CDR3 sequence: CASSLRGRGNQPQHF. CDR3 in DNA: TGTGCCAGCAGTTTAAGGGGGAGGGGCAATCAGCCCCAGCATTTT.

The gene calls are TRBV9 and TRBJ2-1, with 7 bases fitting TRBD2. Germline CDR1 is SGDLS and CDR2 is YYNGEE. V lost 6 bases, J lost 7 bases, and 10 bases stayed unmatched. This CDR3 is built from 14 residues. The CDR3 sequence: CASTLAALPNEQFF. CDR3 in DNA: TGTGCCAGCACCCTAGCGGCCCTTCCTAATGAGCAGTTCTTC.

This clonotype was picked up one time. The rearrangement uses TRBV7-9 and TRBJ1-2, with TRBD1 as a possible D gene (6 bases). The CDR3 contains 15 residues. Trimming stripped 1 base from V and 2 bases from J, with 11 bases between. The germline V gene has CDR1 SEHNR and CDR2 FQNEAQ (reference sequence). The CDR3 here is CASSLGPGENYGYTF. The DNA for the CDR3 is TGTGCCAGCAGCTTAGGCCCAGGGGAAAACTATGGCTACACCTTC.

This clonotype was observed a few times. This rearrangement joins TRBV7-2 to TRBJ1-5; D is perhaps TRBD1 (5 bases). CDR1 is SGHTA, CDR2 FQGNSA, per germline. Trimming stripped 5 bases from V and 6 bases from J, with 11 bases between. This CDR3 is built from 13 residues. As DNA, the CDR3 is TGTGCCAGCAGCCAAGGGGTCGCTCAGCCCCAGCATTTT. This encodes CASSQGVAQPQHF.

The chain links TRBV4-3 to TRBJ1-1, with TRBD1 identical over 7 bases. CDR1 and CDR2 from the germline V gene are LGHNA and YSLEER. Trimming took 0 bases from V and 4 from J; bases not matched to a gene: 8. The CDR3 has 16 residues. CDR3 nucleotides: TGCGCCAGCAGCCAAGACGGTACAGGGGCTGGCACTGAAGCTTTCTTT. Translating it yields CASSQDGTGAGTEAFF.

The J gene is TRBJ1-1, the V gene TRBV12-3 or TRBV12-4, with D hard to call. The CDR3 totals 13 residues. V was cut by 8 bases and J by 6 bases, with 16 bases left in between. Written as DNA, the CDR3 is TGTGCCAGCGCCCTACTAGGAAACGCTGAAGCTTTCTTT. Protein sequence: CASALLGNAEAFF.

Ten or more counts support this clonotype. At one of its ends the junction is not consistent with the germline gene, which may arise from a read error. J is TRBJ2-1 and V is TRBV7-7, with D perhaps matching TRBD2 (5 bases). Germline CDR1 SSHAT, CDR2 FNYEAQ (reference sequence). The CDR3 covers 14 residues. The CDR3 spells CASSLARSYNEQFF. DNA for the CDR3: TGTGCTAGCAGCTTAGCGCGGTCCTACAATGAGCAGTTCTTC.

This clonotype was seen only a few times. The chain has TRBV5-1 and TRBJ1-1, with D unclear. The CDR3 extends over 16 amino acids. Germline CDR1 is SGHRS and CDR2 is YFSETQ. Deletions cut 0 bases from V and 4 bases from J, with 16 bases between. The CDR3 reads CASSLGLMTSGTEAFF. Here the CDR3 DNA reads TGCGCCAGCAGCTTGGGCCTCATGACAAGCGGCACTGAAGCTTTCTTT.

The J gene is TRBJ2-1, the V gene TRBV14, with 11 bases aligning to TRBD2. CDR1 SGHDN and CDR2 FVKESK come from the germline V gene. This CDR3 is built from 15 residues. V dropped 2 bases and J dropped 8; count of bases not matched to a gene: 5. CDR3 sequence reads: CASSQMASGRYEQFF. For the CDR3, the DNA is TGTGCCAGCAGCCAAATGGCTAGCGGGAGGTATGAGCAGTTCTTC.

J is TRBJ2-7 and V is TRBV29-1, with 12 bases that match TRBD2. This CDR3 has 15 amino acids. CDR1 and CDR2 (germline): SQVTM, ANQGSEA. Trimming cost V 4 bases and J 3 bases; bases outside gene matches: 7. DNA for the CDR3: TGCAGCGTTGGTCCCCTAGCGGGAGGGATCTACGAGCAGTACTTC. Its protein is CSVGPLAGGIYEQYF.

This clonotype was observed a handful of times. This chain connects TRBV28 to TRBJ2-7; D not certain. The V end was cut by 1 base, the J end by 7 bases, with 8 bases between. The CDR3 contains 12 residues. CDR1 and CDR2 (germline): MDHEN, SYDVKM. The CDR3 DNA follows: TGTGCCAGCAGTTTATTATGGGGTGAGCAGTACTTC. Translated: CASSLLWGEQYF.

This clonotype has a handful of counts. The chain combines TRBV6-2 or TRBV6-3 with TRBJ2-1, with 13 positions matching TRBD2. The CDR3 has 15 amino acids. The ends lost 2 bases at V and 6 bases at J; junction bases unmatched: 1. Germline loops: CDR1 MNHEY, CDR2 SVGEGT. CDR3 protein: CASSYGTSGTNEQFF. As DNA, the CDR3 is TGTGCCAGCAGTTACGGGACTAGCGGGACCAATGAGCAGTTCTTC.

The sample holds a few counts of this clonotype. The chain recombines TRBV29-1 with TRBJ2-1; D tentatively reads TRBD1 or TRBD2 (5 bases each). This CDR3 has 12 residues. V gave up 4 bases and J gave up 3 bases, with 7 bases separating them. CDR1 and CDR2 from the germline V gene are SQVTM and ANQGSEA. In nucleotides, the CDR3 is TGCAGCGTTGGGGACGGCTACAATGAGCAGTTCTTC. Its protein product is CSVGDGYNEQFF.